The entry below gives a single TCR beta chain sequence along with its context. What it recognizes is unknown. The sample originates from a study of shared clonotypes between healthy human individuals. Study observations and caveats: Researchers found naive subsets generally carried larger estimated richness than memory subsets.

Profiled with immunoSEQ multiplex PCR; TCRdb holds only in-frame clones, not every one. The profile shows approximately 1,000,000 clones, roughly 80% of them singletons. Germline-derived CDR1 and CDR2 are SGHNT and YENEEA. The V and J ends lost 6 bases and 5 bases, in that order; junction bases with no gene match: 8. The CDR3 length is 15 residues. The chain links TRBV11-3 to TRBJ2-2, with TRBD1 identical over 8 bases. Material for sequencing was memory CD4+ T cells from PBMCs. Subset described: CD45RA-negative fraction. This TCR was recovered from a man between 18 and 29 years old in good health. Some clones in this sample may be carry-over from other donors' samples. The DNA of the CDR3 is TGTGCCAGCAGTTCAGACAGGGGCCGTACCGGGGAGCTGTTTTTT. Translated, it gives CASSSDRGRTGELFF.